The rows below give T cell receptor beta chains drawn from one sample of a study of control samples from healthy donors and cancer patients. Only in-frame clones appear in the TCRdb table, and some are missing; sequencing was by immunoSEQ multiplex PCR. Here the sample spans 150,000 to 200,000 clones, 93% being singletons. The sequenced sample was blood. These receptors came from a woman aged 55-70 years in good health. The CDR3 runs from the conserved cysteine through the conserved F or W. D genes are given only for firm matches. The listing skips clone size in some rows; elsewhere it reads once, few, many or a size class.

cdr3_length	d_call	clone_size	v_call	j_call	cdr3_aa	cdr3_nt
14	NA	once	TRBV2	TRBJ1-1	CASSEEAGNTEAFF	TGTGCCAGCAGTGAAGAGGCAGGGAACACTGAAGCTTTCTTT
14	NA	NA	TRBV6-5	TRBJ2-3	CASSYSANTDTQYF	TGTGCCAGCAGTTACTCGGCTAACACAGATACGCAGTATTTT
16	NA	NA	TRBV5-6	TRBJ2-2	CASSLAISANTGELFF	TGTGCCAGCAGCTTGGCAATTTCCGCGAACACCGGGGAGCTGTTTTTT
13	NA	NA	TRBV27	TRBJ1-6	CASSFYVNSPLHF	TGTGCCAGCAGTTTCTATGTGAATTCACCCCTCCACTTT
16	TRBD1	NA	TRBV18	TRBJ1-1	CASSPRVTGFNTEAFF	TGTGCCAGCTCACCAAGGGTGACAGGGTTCAACACTGAAGCTTTCTTT
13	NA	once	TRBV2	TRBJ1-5	CASNYGGNQPQHF	TGTGCCAGCAATTATGGAGGGAATCAGCCCCAGCATTTT
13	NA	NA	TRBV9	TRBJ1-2	CASSVEGNYGYTF	TGTGCCAGCAGCGTAGAAGGGAACTATGGCTACACCTTC
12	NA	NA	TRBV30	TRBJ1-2	CAWSLRGHGYTF	TGTGCCTGGAGCCTGAGGGGACATGGCTACACCTTC
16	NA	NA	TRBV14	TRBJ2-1	CASSQVRDSHYNEQFF	TGTGCCAGCAGCCAAGTTCGGGACTCCCACTACAATGAGCAGTTCTTC
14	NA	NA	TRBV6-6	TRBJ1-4	CASRVPGSNEKLFF	TGTGCCAGCAGGGTTCCCGGGTCTAATGAAAAACTGTTTTTT
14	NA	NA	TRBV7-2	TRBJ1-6	CASSFWVGDSPLHF	TGTGCCAGCAGCTTTTGGGTAGGGGACTCACCCCTCCACTTT
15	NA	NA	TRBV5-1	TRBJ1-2	CASSLDRASKDGYTF	TGCGCCAGCAGCTTGGACAGGGCAAGTAAGGATGGCTACACCTTC
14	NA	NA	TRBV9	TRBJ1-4	CASSVAHSGEKLFF	TGTGCCAGCAGCGTAGCCCACAGCGGTGAAAAACTGTTTTTT
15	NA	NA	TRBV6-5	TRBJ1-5	CASSYSGGSNQPQHF	TGTGCCAGCAGTTACTCTGGGGGATCCAATCAGCCCCAGCATTTT
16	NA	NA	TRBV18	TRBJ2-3	CASSPRAGDRTDTQYF	TGTGCCAGCTCACCAAGGGCAGGGGACCGCACAGATACGCAGTATTTT
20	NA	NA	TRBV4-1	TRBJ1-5	CASSQDSPGVLPYSNQPQHF	TGCGCCAGCAGCCAAGATTCCCCGGGAGTCCTACCCTATAGCAATCAGCCCCAGCATTTT